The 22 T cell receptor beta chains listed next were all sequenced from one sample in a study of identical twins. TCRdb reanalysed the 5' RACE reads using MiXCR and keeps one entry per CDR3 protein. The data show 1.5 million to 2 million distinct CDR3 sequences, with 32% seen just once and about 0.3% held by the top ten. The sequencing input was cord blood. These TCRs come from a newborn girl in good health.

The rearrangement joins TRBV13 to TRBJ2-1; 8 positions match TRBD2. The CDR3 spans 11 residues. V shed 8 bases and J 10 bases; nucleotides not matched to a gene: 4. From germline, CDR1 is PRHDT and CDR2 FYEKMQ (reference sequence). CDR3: CASGSGDEQFF. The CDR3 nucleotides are TGTGCCAGCGGTAGCGGGGACGAGCAGTTCTTC.

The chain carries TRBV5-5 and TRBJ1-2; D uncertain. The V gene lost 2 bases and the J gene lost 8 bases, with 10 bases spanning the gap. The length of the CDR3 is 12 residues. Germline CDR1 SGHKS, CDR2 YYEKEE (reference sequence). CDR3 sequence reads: CASSFSKGGYTF. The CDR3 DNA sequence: TGTGCCAGCAGCTTCTCTAAGGGAGGCTACACCTTC.

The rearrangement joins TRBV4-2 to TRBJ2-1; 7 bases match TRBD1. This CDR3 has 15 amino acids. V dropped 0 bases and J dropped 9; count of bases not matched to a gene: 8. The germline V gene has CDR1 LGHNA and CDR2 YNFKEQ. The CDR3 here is CASSQDDQGDCEQFF. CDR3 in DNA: TGTGCCAGCAGCCAAGATGACCAGGGGGATTGTGAGCAGTTCTTC.

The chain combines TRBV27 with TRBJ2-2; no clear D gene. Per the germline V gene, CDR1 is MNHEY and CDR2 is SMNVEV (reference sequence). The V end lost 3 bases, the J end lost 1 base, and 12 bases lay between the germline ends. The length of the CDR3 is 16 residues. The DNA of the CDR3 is TGTGCCAGCAGTTTCACCCGGATAGAGAACACCGGGGAGCTGTTTTTT. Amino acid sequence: CASSFTRIENTGELFF.

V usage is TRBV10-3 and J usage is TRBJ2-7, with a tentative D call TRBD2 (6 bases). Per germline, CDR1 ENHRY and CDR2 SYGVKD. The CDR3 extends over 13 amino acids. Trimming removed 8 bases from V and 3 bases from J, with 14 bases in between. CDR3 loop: CAIGGTDRYEQYF. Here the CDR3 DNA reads TGTGCCATCGGAGGGACGGACCGCTACGAGCAGTACTTC.

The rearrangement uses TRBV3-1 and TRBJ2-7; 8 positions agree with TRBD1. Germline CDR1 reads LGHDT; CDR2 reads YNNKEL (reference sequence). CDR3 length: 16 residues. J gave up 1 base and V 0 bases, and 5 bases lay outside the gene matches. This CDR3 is CASSQDFRTGSYEQYF. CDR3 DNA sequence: TGTGCCAGCAGCCAAGATTTCAGGACAGGGTCCTACGAGCAGTACTTC.

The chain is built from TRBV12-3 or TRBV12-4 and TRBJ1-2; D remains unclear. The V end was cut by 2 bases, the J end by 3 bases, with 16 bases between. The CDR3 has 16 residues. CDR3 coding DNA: TGTGCCAGCAGTTTAAGGAAAAGGGCGCCGGACTATGGCTACACCTTC. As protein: CASSLRKRAPDYGYTF.

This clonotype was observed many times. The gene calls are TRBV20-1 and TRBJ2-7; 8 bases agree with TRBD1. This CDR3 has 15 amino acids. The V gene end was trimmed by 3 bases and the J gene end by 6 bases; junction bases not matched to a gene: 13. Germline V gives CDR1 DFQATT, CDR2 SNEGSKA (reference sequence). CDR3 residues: CSASGVSDRVSEQYF. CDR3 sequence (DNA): TGCAGTGCTAGTGGCGTATCGGACAGGGTGTCCGAGCAGTACTTC.

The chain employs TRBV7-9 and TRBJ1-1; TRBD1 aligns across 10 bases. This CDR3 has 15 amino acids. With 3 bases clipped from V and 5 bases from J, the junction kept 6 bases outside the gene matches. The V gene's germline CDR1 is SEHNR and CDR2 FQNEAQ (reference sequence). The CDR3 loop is CASSFGQGVFTEAFF. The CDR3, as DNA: TGTGCCAGCAGCTTCGGACAGGGGGTTTTTACTGAAGCTTTCTTT.

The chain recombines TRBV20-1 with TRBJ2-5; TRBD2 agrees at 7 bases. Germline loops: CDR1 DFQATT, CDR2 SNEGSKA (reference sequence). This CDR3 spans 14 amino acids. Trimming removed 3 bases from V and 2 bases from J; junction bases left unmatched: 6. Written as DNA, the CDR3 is TGCAGTGCTAGCGGGGGGACCCGTCAAGAGACCCAGTACTTC. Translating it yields CSASGGTRQETQYF.

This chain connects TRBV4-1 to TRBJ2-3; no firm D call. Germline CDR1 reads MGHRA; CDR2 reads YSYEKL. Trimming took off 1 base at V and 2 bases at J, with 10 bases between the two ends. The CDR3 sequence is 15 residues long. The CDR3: CASSQVALFTDTQYF. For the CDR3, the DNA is TGCGCCAGCAGCCAAGTGGCACTGTTCACAGATACGCAGTATTTT.

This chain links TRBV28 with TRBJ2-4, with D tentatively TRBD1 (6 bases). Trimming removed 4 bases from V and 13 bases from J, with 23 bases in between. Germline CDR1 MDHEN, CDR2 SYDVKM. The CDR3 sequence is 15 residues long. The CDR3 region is CASSSPRDIVREQYF. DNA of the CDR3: TGTGCCAGCAGTTCCCCCCGGGACATTGTGAGGGAGCAGTACTTC.

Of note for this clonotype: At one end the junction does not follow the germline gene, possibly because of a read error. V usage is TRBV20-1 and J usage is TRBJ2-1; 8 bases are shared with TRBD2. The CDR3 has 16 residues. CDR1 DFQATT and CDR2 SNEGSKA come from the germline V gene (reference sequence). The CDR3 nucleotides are TGCAGTGCTGGAGATCGCCGACTAGCGAACTACAATGAGCAGTTCTTC. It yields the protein CSAGDRRLANYNEQFF.

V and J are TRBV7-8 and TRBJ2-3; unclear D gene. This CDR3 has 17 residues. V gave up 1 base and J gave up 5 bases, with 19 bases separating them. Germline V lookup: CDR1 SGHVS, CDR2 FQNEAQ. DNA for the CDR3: TGTGCCAGCAGCTTAGTGGTGGGCCTCCGAAAGGAAGATACGCAGTATTTT. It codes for CASSLVVGLRKEDTQYF.

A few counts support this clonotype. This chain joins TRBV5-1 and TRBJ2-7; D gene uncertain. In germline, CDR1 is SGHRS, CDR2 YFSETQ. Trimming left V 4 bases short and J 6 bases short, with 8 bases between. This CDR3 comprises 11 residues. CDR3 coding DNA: TGCGCCAGCAGCGCGAACTCCGAGCAGTACTTC. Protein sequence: CASSANSEQYF.

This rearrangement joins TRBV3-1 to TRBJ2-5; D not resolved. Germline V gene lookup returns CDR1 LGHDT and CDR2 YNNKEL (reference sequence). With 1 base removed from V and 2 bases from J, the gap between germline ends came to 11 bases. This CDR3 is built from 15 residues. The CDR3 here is CASSQAVGIQETQYF. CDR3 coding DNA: TGTGCCAGCAGCCAAGCGGTTGGGATACAAGAGACCCAGTACTTC.

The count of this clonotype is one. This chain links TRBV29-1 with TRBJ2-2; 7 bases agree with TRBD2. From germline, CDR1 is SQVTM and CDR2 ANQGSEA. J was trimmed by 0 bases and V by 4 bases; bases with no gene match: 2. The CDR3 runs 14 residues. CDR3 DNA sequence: TGCAGCGTTGGCGGGAGCACGAACACCGGGGAGCTGTTTTTT. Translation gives CSVGGSTNTGELFF.

The CDR3 is CASSLGGTMNNEQFF. CDR3 DNA: TGTGCCAGCAGCTTAGGAGGGACGATGAACAATGAGCAGTTCTTC. This sequence joins TRBV11-2 and TRBJ2-1, with D perhaps being TRBD1 or TRBD2 (5 bases each). The CDR3 has 15 residues. CDR1 is SGHAT and CDR2 is FQNNGV in the germline V gene. The V end lost 1 base, the J end lost 5 bases, and 12 bases lay between the germline ends.

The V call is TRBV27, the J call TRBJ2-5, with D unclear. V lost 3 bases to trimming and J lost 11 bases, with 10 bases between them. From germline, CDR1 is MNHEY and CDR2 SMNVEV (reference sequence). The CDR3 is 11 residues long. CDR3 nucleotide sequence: TGTGCCAGCAGTTTTGTGGGGAAGCAGTACTTC. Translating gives CASSFVGKQYF.

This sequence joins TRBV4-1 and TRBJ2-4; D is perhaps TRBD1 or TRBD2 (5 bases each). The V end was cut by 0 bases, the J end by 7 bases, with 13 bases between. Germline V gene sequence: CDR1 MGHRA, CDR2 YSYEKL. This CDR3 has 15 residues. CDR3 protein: CASSQEGLEGNIQYF. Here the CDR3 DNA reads TGCGCCAGCAGCCAAGAAGGCCTTGAGGGGAACATTCAGTACTTC.

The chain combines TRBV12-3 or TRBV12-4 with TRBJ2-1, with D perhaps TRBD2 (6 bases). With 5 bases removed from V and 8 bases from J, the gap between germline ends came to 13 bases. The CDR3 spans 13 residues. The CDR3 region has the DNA TGTGCCAGCAGTCCCCCGGGACTGCATGAGCAGTTCTTC. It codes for CASSPPGLHEQFF.

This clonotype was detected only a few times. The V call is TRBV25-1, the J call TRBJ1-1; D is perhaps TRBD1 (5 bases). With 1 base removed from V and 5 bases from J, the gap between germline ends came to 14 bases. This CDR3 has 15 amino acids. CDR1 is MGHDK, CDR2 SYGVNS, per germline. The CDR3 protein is CASSESRRALTEAFF. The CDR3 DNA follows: TGTGCCAGCAGTGAATCCCGCAGGGCCCTTACTGAAGCTTTCTTT.